Following are 15 T cell receptor beta chains from one sample sequenced in a study of CD8 T cells in Susac syndrome. Random hexamers served to reverse transcribe roughly 0.5 to 1 ug RNA. TCRdb reprocessed the immunoSEQ multiplex PCR reads with MiXCR, giving one entry per CDR3 protein. The sample lists approximately 110,000 distinct CDR3 sequences; over 90% were seen once. The sequenced sample consisted of CD8+ T cells from PBMCs. The source is a human donor with multiple sclerosis.

This sequence joins TRBV3-1 and TRBJ1-3; perhaps TRBD1 as D (5 bases). Germline V gives CDR1 LGHDT, CDR2 YNNKEL (reference sequence). Trimming cost V 4 bases and J 9 bases, with 19 bases left between them. This CDR3 contains 15 residues. The CDR3 loop is CASSRPGISGGTIYF. The CDR3 bases are TGTGCCAGCAGCCGCCCAGGGATCTCTGGGGGCACCATATATTTT.

The J gene is TRBJ1-1, the V gene TRBV4-1; D remains unclear. The CDR3 contains 14 residues. Germline loops: CDR1 MGHRA, CDR2 YSYEKL. V was trimmed by 0 bases and J by 12 bases, leaving 17 bases between them. Written as DNA, the CDR3 is TGCGCCAGCAGCCAAGATAGAGTATCAAGGTTGCCTTTCTTT. This translates into CASSQDRVSRLPFF.

The chain combines TRBV12-3 or TRBV12-4 with TRBJ2-2; 8 bases align to TRBD1. V lost 5 bases to trimming and J lost 5 bases; unmatched junction nucleotides: 13. The CDR3 sequence is 17 residues long. This CDR3 is CASSPLLQGAGTGELFF. In DNA form, the CDR3 reads TGTGCCAGCAGTCCTCTTCTTCAGGGGGCCGGTACCGGGGAGCTGTTTTTT.

The chain couples TRBV27 to TRBJ1-5; a weak D match, TRBD1 (5 bases). This CDR3 comprises 14 residues. Germline-derived CDR1 and CDR2 are MNHEY and SMNVEV (reference sequence). The V end lost 0 bases, the J end lost 6 bases, and 9 bases lay between the germline ends. CDR3 nucleotides: TGTGCCAGCAGTTTATCGGGGGGAGCTCAGCCCCAGCATTTT. Translation: CASSLSGGAQPQHF.

V is TRBV27 and J is TRBJ2-1; 10 positions match TRBD2. The CDR3 length is 17 residues. The germline V gene has CDR1 MNHEY and CDR2 SMNVEV (reference sequence). V gave up 1 base and J gave up 1 base; unmatched junction bases: 4. The CDR3 DNA is TGTGCCAGCAGTTTATTCCTAGCGGGAGTGTCCTACAATGAGCAGTTCTTC. Amino acid sequence: CASSLFLAGVSYNEQFF.

The chain has TRBV3-1 and TRBJ1-5; D is unclear. The length of the CDR3 is 13 residues. The V end was cut by 3 bases, the J end by 4 bases, with 7 bases between. Germline loops: CDR1 LGHDT, CDR2 YNNKEL (reference sequence). The CDR3 nucleotides are TGTGCCAGCAGCCATGGCAGTAATCAGCCCCAGCATTTT. As protein: CASSHGSNQPQHF.

CDR3: CASSYSPGGNYGYTF. DNA for the CDR3: TGTGCCAGCAGTTACTCCCCGGGAGGGAACTATGGCTACACCTTC. V is TRBV6-5 and J is TRBJ1-2, with no clear D. Germline V gene data show CDR1 as MNHEY and CDR2 as SVGAGI. Trimming shortened V by 0 bases and J by 2 bases, and 10 bases separated the two germline ends. The length of the CDR3 is 15 residues.

This clonotype was detected only once. The rearrangement joins TRBV2 to TRBJ2-2; either TRBD1 or TRBD2 may supply D (5 bases each). The germline CDR1 and CDR2 sequences are SNHLY and FYNNEI. CDR3 length: 14 residues. V was cut by 2 bases and J by 8 bases, with 12 bases left in between. The CDR3 reads CASSEWGYGGELFF. The CDR3 DNA follows: TGTGCCAGCAGTGAATGGGGGTATGGTGGGGAGCTGTTTTTT.

The rearrangement uses TRBV7-3 and TRBJ2-3; 9 bases fit TRBD2. The germline V gene encodes CDR1 SGHTA and CDR2 FQGTGA. CDR3 size: 15 residues. V dropped 4 bases and J dropped 4; count of bases not matched to a gene: 6. The CDR3: CASSSGAGGADTQYF. DNA of the CDR3: TGTGCCAGCAGCTCCGGCGCGGGAGGGGCAGATACGCAGTATTTT. Complete variable domain (other parts from reference TRBV7-3 and TRBJ2-3): GAGVSQTPSNKVTEKGKYVELRCDPISGHTALYWYRQSLGQGPEFLIYFQGTGAADDSGLPNDRFFAVRPEGSVSTLKIQRTERGDSAVYLCASSSGAGGADTQYFGPGTRLTVL.

This clonotype came up once. The chain couples TRBV3-1 to TRBJ2-7; D is tentatively TRBD1 or TRBD2 (6 bases each). Germline V CDR1 and CDR2: LGHDT, YNNKEL (reference sequence). The CDR3 runs to 16 residues. V lost 0 bases, J lost 5 bases, and 17 bases lay in between. CDR3: CASSQEWFGGLDEQYF. CDR3 bases: TGTGCCAGCAGCCAAGAATGGTTTGGGGGGCTCGACGAGCAGTACTTC.

The chain uses TRBV7-9 and TRBJ2-2; TRBD2 aligns across 13 bases. Per the germline V gene, CDR1 is SEHNR and CDR2 is FQNEAQ (reference sequence). Trimming removed 1 base from V and 6 bases from J; junction bases left unmatched: 2. This CDR3 has 16 amino acids. The CDR3, as DNA: TGTGCCAGCAGCTTAGTGACTAGCGGGAGGTCCGGGGAGCTGTTTTTT. Its translation is CASSLVTSGRSGELFF.

The chain links TRBV12-5 to TRBJ2-3; D gene ambiguous. The germline V and J ends were trimmed by 4 bases and 0 bases, with 17 bases remaining between them. Germline V gene lookup returns CDR1 LGHNT and CDR2 FRNRAP. The CDR3 sequence is 17 residues long. CDR3 protein: CASGWVPKQESTDTQYF. The CDR3 bases are TGTGCTAGTGGTTGGGTCCCCAAACAAGAAAGCACAGATACGCAGTATTTT.

This chain connects TRBV7-6 to TRBJ2-7, with 9 bases lining up with TRBD2. V lost 0 bases to trimming and J lost 5 bases; unmatched junction nucleotides: 5. The CDR3 totals 15 residues. CDR1 is SGHVS, CDR2 FNYEAQ, per germline. The CDR3 here is CASSLAPREGHEQYV. CDR3 nucleotides: TGTGCCAGCAGCTTAGCGCCGCGGGAGGGCCACGAGCAGTACGTC.

The chain carries TRBV5-4 and TRBJ2-7; D possibly matches TRBD1 or TRBD2 (5 bases each). Looked up from germline, CDR1 is SGHNT and CDR2 is YYREEE (reference sequence). This CDR3 has 14 residues. Between the trimmed V and J ends, which lost 4 bases and 6 bases, there was a span of 17 bases. In nucleotides, the CDR3 is TGTGCCAGCAGCGTGGGACGGGAAGTCTCCGAGCAGTACTTC. This codes for CASSVGREVSEQYF.

This chain uses TRBV7-9 with TRBJ1-6, with a weak D call TRBD1 (6 bases). Trimming cost V 5 bases and J 10 bases, with 21 bases left between them. Germline loops: CDR1 SEHNR, CDR2 FQNEAQ (reference sequence). The CDR3 totals 16 residues. CDR3 nucleotides: TGTGCCAGCAGCCCGCCCGAGGGGGTTGGCGTGTCACCCCTCCACTTT. Its protein is CASSPPEGVGVSPLHF.